One sample yielded the 5 T cell receptor beta chains listed below, sequenced in a study of blood T cell repertoires in COVID-19 (dated by TCRdb to 2020 to 2021). Libraries were prepared through the immunoSEQ multiplex PCR assay. Not all clones reach the TCRdb copy of this immuneACCESS table, which keeps in-frame sequences only. Checked studies attribute under half of the gap to unresolved V genes and leave the rest unexplained. A total of 35,000 to 40,000 clones appear in this sample, roughly 75% of them only once. 38% of the sample comes from the top ten. Sequencing input: peripheral blood. Every receptor here comes from a man older than 75 with active or convalescent COVID-19.

The chain recombines TRBV6-1 with TRBJ1-5, with TRBD1 identical over 10 bases. Germline V gene lookup returns CDR1 MNHNS and CDR2 SASEGT. Trimming at V came to 3 bases and at J to 6 bases, leaving 5 bases not matched to a gene. The CDR3 covers 15 residues. The CDR3: CASSETGGSLQPQHF. CDR3 DNA: TGTGCCAGCAGTGAGACAGGGGGCTCCCTTCAGCCCCAGCATTTT.

The rearrangement joins TRBV19 to TRBJ2-1; possibly TRBD1 for D (5 bases). Trimming shortened V by 5 bases and J by 8 bases, and 10 bases separated the two germline ends. The CDR3 has 12 amino acids. Per the germline V gene, CDR1 is LNHDA and CDR2 is SQIVND (reference sequence). DNA of the CDR3: TGTGCCAGTAGTGGTCAGGGCCATGAGCAGTTCTTC. It encodes CASSGQGHEQFF.

The sample holds a few counts of this clone. The chain joins TRBV12-3 or TRBV12-4 to TRBJ1-4; 8 bases match TRBD1. The CDR3 is 13 residues long. Germline trimming cut 8 bases from V and 8 bases from J; bases unmatched to any gene: 7. In nucleotides, the CDR3 is TGTGCCAGCTCAGAGACAGGGGAGGAAAAACTGTTTTTT. The encoded protein is CASSETGEEKLFF.

This clone was recorded a few times. V usage is TRBV2 and J usage is TRBJ1-5; no firm D call. Trimming stripped 5 bases from V and 6 bases from J, with 17 bases between. The CDR3 consists of 15 residues. Per the germline V gene, CDR1 is SNHLY and CDR2 is FYNNEI. The CDR3 spells CASSLWGGLTQPQHF. CDR3 nucleotides: TGTGCCAGCAGTCTTTGGGGAGGACTGACTCAGCCCCAGCATTTT. Variable domain in full (rest from reference TRBV2 and TRBJ1-5): EPEVTQTPSHQVTQMGQEVILRCVPISNHLYFYWYRQILGQKVEFLVSFYNNEISEKSEIFDDQFSVERPDGSNFTLKIRSTKLEDSAMYFCASSLWGGLTQPQHFGDGTRLSIL.

The chain uses TRBV28 and TRBJ1-2; 8 nucleotides align to TRBD1. After removal of 5 bases from V and 5 bases from J, the junction contained 4 bases not matched to a gene. CDR3 length equals 13 residues. The germline V gene has CDR1 MDHEN and CDR2 SYDVKM. The CDR3 nucleotides are TGTGCCAGCAGTGCGGGGACAGGATATGGCTACACCTTC. Translation gives CASSAGTGYGYTF.